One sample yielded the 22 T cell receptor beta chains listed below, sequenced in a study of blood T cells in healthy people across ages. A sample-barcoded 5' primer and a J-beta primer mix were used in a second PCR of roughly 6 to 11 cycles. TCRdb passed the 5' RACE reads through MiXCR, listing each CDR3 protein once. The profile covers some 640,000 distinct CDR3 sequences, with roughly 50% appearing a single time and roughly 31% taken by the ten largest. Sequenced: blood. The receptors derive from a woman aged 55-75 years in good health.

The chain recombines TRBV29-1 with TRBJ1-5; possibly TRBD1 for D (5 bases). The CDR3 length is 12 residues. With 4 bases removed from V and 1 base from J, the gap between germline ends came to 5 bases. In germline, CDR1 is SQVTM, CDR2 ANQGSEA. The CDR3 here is CSVGDSNQPQHF. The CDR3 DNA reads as TGCAGCGTTGGGGACAGCAATCAGCCCCAGCATTTT.

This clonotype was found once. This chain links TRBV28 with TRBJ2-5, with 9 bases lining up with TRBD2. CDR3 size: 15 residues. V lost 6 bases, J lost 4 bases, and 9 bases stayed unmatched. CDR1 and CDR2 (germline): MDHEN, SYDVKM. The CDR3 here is CASSTPLAGSETQYF. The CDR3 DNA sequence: TGTGCCAGCAGCACACCTCTAGCGGGATCAGAGACCCAGTACTTC.

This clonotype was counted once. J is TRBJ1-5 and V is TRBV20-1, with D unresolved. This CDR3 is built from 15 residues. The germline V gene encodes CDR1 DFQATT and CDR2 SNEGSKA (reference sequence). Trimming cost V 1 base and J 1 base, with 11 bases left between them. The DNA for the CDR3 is TGCAGTGCTAGAGCAGCCCGAGGGAGCAATCAGCCCCAGCATTTT. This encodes CSARAARGSNQPQHF.

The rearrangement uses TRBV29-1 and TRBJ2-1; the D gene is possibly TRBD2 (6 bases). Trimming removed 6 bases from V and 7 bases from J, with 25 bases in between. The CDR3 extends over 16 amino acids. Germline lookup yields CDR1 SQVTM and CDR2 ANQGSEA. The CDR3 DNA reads TGCAGCGTACTACCCGTAGCGGCAGGACGGAAGAATGAGCAGTTCTTC. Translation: CSVLPVAAGRKNEQFF.

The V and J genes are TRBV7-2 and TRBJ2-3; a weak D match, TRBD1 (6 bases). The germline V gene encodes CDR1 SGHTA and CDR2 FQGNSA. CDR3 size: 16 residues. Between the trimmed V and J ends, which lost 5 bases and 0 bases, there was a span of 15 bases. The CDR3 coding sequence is TGTGCCAGCAGCCCGCTTGGACAGAAGAGCACAGATACGCAGTATTTT. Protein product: CASSPLGQKSTDTQYF.

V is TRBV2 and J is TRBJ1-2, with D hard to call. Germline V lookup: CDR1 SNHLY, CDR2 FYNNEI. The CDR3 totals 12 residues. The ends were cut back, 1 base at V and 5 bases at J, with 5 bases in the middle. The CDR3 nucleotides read TGTGCCAGCAGTGAAGGGGAGTATGGCTACACCTTC. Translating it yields CASSEGEYGYTF.

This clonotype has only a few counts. The CDR3 DNA sequence: TGTGCCAGCACCGACCCAGGGACTAGCGGGAGCCATGAGCAGTTCTTC. Its protein product is CASTDPGTSGSHEQFF. This chain joins TRBV6-2 or TRBV6-3 and TRBJ2-1, with TRBD2 matching over 14 bases. Germline trimming cut 7 bases from V and 8 bases from J; bases unmatched to any gene: 10. The CDR3 totals 16 residues. The germline gives CDR1 MNHEY, CDR2 SVGEGT.

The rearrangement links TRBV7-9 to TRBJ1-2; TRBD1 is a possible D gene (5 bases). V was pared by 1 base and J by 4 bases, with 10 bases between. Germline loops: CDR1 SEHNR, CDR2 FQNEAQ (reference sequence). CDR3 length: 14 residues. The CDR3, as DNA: TGTGCCAGCAGCTTAGGTTCAGGGCCCTATGGCTACACCTTC. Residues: CASSLGSGPYGYTF.

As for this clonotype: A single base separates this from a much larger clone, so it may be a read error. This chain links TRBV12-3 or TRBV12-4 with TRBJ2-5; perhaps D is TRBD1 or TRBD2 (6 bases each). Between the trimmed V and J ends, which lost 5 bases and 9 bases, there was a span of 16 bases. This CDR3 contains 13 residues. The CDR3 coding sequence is TGTGCCAGCAGTAGAGGGGGTGGGGAGGCCCAGTACTTC. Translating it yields CASSRGGGEAQYF.

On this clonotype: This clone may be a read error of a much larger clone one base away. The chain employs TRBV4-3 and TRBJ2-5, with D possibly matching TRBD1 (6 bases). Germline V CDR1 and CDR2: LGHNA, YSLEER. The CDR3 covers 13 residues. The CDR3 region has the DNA TGCGCCAACAGCCAGGGACACGGAGAGACCCAGTACTTC. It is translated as CANSQGHGETQYF.

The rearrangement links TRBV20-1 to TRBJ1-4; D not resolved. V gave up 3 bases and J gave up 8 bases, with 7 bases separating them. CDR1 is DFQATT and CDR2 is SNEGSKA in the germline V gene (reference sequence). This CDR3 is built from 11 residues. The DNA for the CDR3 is TGCAGTGCTAGCGAGCCGGAAAAACTGTTTTTT. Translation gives CSASEPEKLFF.

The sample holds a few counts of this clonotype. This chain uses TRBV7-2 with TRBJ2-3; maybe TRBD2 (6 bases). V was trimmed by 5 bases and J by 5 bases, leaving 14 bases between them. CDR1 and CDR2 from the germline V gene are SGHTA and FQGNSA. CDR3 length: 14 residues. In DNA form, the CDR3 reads TGTGCCAGCAGCCCTACTAGCTTTGGAGATACGCAGTATTTT. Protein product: CASSPTSFGDTQYF.

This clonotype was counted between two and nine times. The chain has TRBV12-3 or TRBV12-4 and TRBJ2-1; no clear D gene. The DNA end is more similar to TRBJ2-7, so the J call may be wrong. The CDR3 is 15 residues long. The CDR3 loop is CASSLGQVNYNEQYF. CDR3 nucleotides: TGTGCCAGCAGTTTAGGGCAGGTAAACTACAATGAGCAGTACTTC.

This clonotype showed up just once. The CDR3 coding sequence is TGTGCCAGCAGTTTAGGTCAGCTGGGCCGCCCTCCCCTCCACTTT. This codes for CASSLGQLGRPPLHF. The chain uses TRBV12-3 or TRBV12-4 and TRBJ1-6, with no clear D. This CDR3 has 15 residues. With 1 base removed from V and 13 bases from J, the gap between germline ends came to 17 bases.

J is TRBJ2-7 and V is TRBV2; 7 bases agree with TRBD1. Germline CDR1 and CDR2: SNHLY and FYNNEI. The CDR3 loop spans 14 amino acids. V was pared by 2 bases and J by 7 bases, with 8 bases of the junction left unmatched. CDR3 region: CASSEYRGYNEQYF. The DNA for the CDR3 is TGTGCCAGCAGTGAATACAGGGGCTACAATGAGCAGTACTTC.

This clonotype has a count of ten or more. In DNA, the CDR3 is TGCAGCGGACGACAGGGACAAGAGACCCAGTACTTC. Protein product: CSGRQGQETQYF. This chain joins TRBV29-1 and TRBJ2-5; 7 nucleotides line up with TRBD1. The CDR3 is 12 residues long. CDR1 is SQVTM and CDR2 is ANQGSEA in the germline V gene. V trimming: 7 bases; J trimming: 2 bases; junction bases outside the gene matches: 4.

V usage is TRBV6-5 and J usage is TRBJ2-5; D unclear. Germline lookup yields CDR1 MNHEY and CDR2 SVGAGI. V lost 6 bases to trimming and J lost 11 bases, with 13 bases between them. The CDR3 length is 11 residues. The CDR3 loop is CASRAANEQYF. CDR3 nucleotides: TGTGCCAGCAGGGCCGCAAATGAGCAGTACTTC.

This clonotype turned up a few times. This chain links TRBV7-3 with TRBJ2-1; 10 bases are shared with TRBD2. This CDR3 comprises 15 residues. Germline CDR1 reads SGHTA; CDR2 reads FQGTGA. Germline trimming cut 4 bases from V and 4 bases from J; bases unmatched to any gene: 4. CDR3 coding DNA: TGTGCCAGCAGCTCACTACTAGCGGGGTACAATGAGCAGTTCTTC. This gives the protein CASSSLLAGYNEQFF.

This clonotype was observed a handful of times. In DNA form, the CDR3 reads TGTGCCAGCTCCCCTACCCTTCGGGGAGAAGAGACCCAGTACTTC. This translates into CASSPTLRGEETQYF. V and J are TRBV18 and TRBJ2-5; tentative D call: TRBD2 (5 bases). Trimming took off 6 bases at V and 3 bases at J, with 17 bases between the two ends. This CDR3 has 15 amino acids. Germline V gene data show CDR1 as KGHSH and CDR2 as LQKENI.

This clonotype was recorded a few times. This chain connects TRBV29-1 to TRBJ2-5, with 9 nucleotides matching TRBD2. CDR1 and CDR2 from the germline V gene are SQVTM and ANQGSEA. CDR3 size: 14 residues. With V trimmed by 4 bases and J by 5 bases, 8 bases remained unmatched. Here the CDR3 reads CSVARGGDEETQYF. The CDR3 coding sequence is TGCAGCGTTGCGCGGGGGGGGGACGAGGAGACCCAGTACTTC.

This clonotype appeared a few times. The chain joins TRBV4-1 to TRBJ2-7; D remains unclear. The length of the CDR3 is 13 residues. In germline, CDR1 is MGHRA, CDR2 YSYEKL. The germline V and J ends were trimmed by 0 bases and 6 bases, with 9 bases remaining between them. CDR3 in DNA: TGCGCCAGCAGCCAAGATGCGGATCGCGAGCAGTACTTC. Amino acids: CASSQDADREQYF.

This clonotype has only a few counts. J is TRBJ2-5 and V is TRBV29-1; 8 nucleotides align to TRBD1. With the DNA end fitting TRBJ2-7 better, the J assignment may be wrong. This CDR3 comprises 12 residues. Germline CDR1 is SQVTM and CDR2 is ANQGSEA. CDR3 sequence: CSVGQGISEQYF. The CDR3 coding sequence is TGCAGCGTTGGACAGGGGATCTCCGAGCAGTACTTC.